A selection of T cell receptor beta chains follows, all from one sample in a study of cytomegalovirus exposure and HLA in healthy donors. Generated by immunoSEQ multiplex PCR, the TCRdb table keeps only in-frame clones and is missing some. The repertoire includes around 86,000 clones, about 8% of them detected once, and 2% to 2.5% sits in the top ten. Sequenced: PBMCs. The receptors were gathered from a man aged 45-65 years in good health and CMV-seronegative. Each CDR3 is given with its conserved first and last residue. Each record gives: clone size, V gene, J gene, D gene, CDR3 DNA, CDR3 protein. The D gene is left open where the match is weak. Part of the rows lack a size; the others show once, few, many or a class for expanded clones.

clone size: many
V gene: TRBV5-4
J gene: TRBJ1-2
D gene: TRBD1
CDR3 DNA: TGTGCCAGCAGTGAAGTGGGACAGGAAGCCGCTGGCTACACCTTC
CDR3 protein: CASSEVGQEAAGYTF

clone size: few
V gene: TRBV2
J gene: TRBJ2-2
D gene: -
CDR3 DNA: TGTGCCAGCAGGGGGGGTGGCCGTAGAAACACCGGGGAGCTGTTTTTT
CDR3 protein: CASRGGGRRNTGELFF

clone size: few
V gene: TRBV7-2
J gene: TRBJ2-5
D gene: -
CDR3 DNA: TGTGCCAGCAGCCTCAACTTAGCGGGCAGGGGACGAGAGACCCAGTACTTC
CDR3 protein: CASSLNLAGRGRETQYF

clone size: few
V gene: TRBV6-1
J gene: TRBJ1-5
D gene: -
CDR3 DNA: TGTGCCAGCACCGGGACAAATACAAATCAGCCCCAGCATTTT
CDR3 protein: CASTGTNTNQPQHF

clone size: few
V gene: TRBV4-1
J gene: TRBJ1-1
D gene: TRBD1
CDR3 DNA: TGCGCCAGCAGCCACTTGACAGGGGCGAGGGGTGAAGCTTTCTTT
CDR3 protein: CASSHLTGARGEAFF

clone size: -
V gene: TRBV5-8
J gene: TRBJ2-4
D gene: TRBD1
CDR3 DNA: TGTGCCAGCAGCTCGGGACAGGGCAACATTCAGTACTTC
CDR3 protein: CASSSGQGNIQYF

clone size: -
V gene: TRBV11-2
J gene: TRBJ1-5
D gene: -
CDR3 DNA: TGTGCCAGCAGCCAAACATCGGGTGGCAATCAGCCCCAGCATTTT
CDR3 protein: CASSQTSGGNQPQHF

clone size: -
V gene: TRBV27
J gene: TRBJ2-3
D gene: -
CDR3 DNA: TGTGCCAGCAGTTTAACGGGTAGGAGCGTGGTAACAGATACGCAGTATTTT
CDR3 protein: CASSLTGRSVVTDTQYF

clone size: few
V gene: TRBV5-1
J gene: TRBJ1-6
D gene: TRBD1
CDR3 DNA: TGCGCCAGCAGCTTGGGAGGGACAGGGTTAAATTCACCCCTCCACTTT
CDR3 protein: CASSLGGTGLNSPLHF

clone size: few
V gene: TRBV2
J gene: TRBJ2-5
D gene: TRBD1
CDR3 DNA: TGTGCCAGCAGCAGGGACAGTAGGCAAGAGACCCAGTACTTC
CDR3 protein: CASSRDSRQETQYF

clone size: few
V gene: TRBV19
J gene: TRBJ2-7
D gene: -
CDR3 DNA: TGTGCCAGTAGTATTTTACCAGGGGTGCGGGAGCAGTACTTC
CDR3 protein: CASSILPGVREQYF

clone size: -
V gene: TRBV28
J gene: TRBJ2-1
D gene: -
CDR3 DNA: TGTGCCAGCAGTCCCGGAGACCCGGGGAAGGCGCAGTTCTTC
CDR3 protein: CASSPGDPGKAQFF

clone size: -
V gene: TRBV27
J gene: TRBJ2-7
D gene: -
CDR3 DNA: TGTGCCAGCAGTGAGGCCTGGGGGGCCTACGAGCAGTACTTC
CDR3 protein: CASSEAWGAYEQYF

clone size: -
V gene: TRBV6-1
J gene: TRBJ2-1
D gene: TRBD1
CDR3 DNA: TGTGCCAGCAGGGAGGACAGGAACTCCTACAATGAGCAGTTCTTC
CDR3 protein: CASREDRNSYNEQFF

clone size: few
V gene: TRBV5-6
J gene: TRBJ2-3
D gene: TRBD1
CDR3 DNA: TGTGCCAGCAGCTCCAGTTTCCGGGACAGGGTCACAGATACGCAGTATTTT
CDR3 protein: CASSSSFRDRVTDTQYF

clone size: few
V gene: TRBV15
J gene: TRBJ2-3
D gene: TRBD2
CDR3 DNA: TGTGCCACCAGCAGAGGGCTAGCGGGCTTCACAGATACGCAGTATTTT
CDR3 protein: CATSRGLAGFTDTQYF